This TCR beta chain originates from a study of shared clonotypes between healthy human individuals. This table comes from immunoSEQ multiplex PCR, and its TCRdb copy is limited to in-frame clones, with some not included. The sample has about 990,000 clones, 75% to 80% seen once. This CDR3 region has 16 residues. V gave up 4 bases and J gave up 2 bases, with 18 bases separating them. CDR1 is SGHRS, CDR2 YFSETQ, per germline. The V gene is TRBV5-1, the J gene TRBJ2-5, with D tentatively TRBD1 or TRBD2 (5 bases each). Sequencing used memory CD4+ T cells from PBMCs. Specified subset: CD45RA-negative fraction. This TCR derives from a man aged 18 to 30 in good health. Some clones in this sample may be carry-over from other donors' samples. CDR3 sequence: CASSPLFGAGQETQYF. CDR3 DNA: TGCGCCAGCAGCCCCTTATTCGGGGCAGGACAAGAGACCCAGTACTTC.